These T cell receptor beta chains were read from a single sample in a study of graft-versus-host responses after intestinal transplantation. Clones were sequenced by immunoSEQ multiplex PCR, and TCRdb holds only the in-frame ones, with some missing. The repertoire holds 75,000 to 95,000 clones, with approximately 94% as singletons. Which antigens these TCRs recognize remains unknown. The source material was unstimulated CD8+ T cells sorted from spleen or lymph node cells, sampled before intestinal transplant. The receptor source for this set is a human donor who received an intestinal transplant. The CDR3 runs from the conserved cysteine through the conserved F or W. The order of the fields is V gene, D gene, clone size, J gene, CDR3 protein, CDR3 DNA. The D gene is left open where the match is weak. Size is omitted from some rows. Given values are once, few, many or a class for expanded clones.

v_gene: TRBV4-3
d_gene: .
abundance: .
j_gene: TRBJ1-2
CDR3aa: CASSQLAMNYGYTF
CDR3nt: TGCGCCAGCAGCCAATTGGCCATGAACTATGGCTACACCTTC

v_gene: TRBV28
d_gene: TRBD1
abundance: .
j_gene: TRBJ2-5
CDR3aa: CASSTGTDLTFQETQYF
CDR3nt: TGTGCCAGCAGTACTGGGACAGACTTAACTTTCCAAGAGACCCAGTACTTC

v_gene: TRBV5-5
d_gene: .
abundance: .
j_gene: TRBJ1-2
CDR3aa: CASSLTGDNYGYTF
CDR3nt: TGTGCCAGCAGCTTGACAGGTGACAACTATGGCTACACCTTC

v_gene: TRBV2
d_gene: TRBD1
abundance: .
j_gene: TRBJ2-7
CDR3aa: CASSRSGGSGEQYF
CDR3nt: TGTGCCAGCAGTAGGTCAGGGGGCTCCGGCGAGCAGTACTTC

v_gene: TRBV13
d_gene: TRBD1
abundance: .
j_gene: TRBJ1-2
CDR3aa: CASSLQGDQRGYTF
CDR3nt: TGTGCCAGCAGCTTACAGGGGGATCAACGTGGCTACACCTTC

v_gene: TRBV27
d_gene: TRBD2
abundance: .
j_gene: TRBJ2-7
CDR3aa: CASIGTNYEQYF
CDR3nt: TGTGCCAGCATCGGGACTAATTACGAGCAGTACTTC

v_gene: TRBV6-6
d_gene: .
abundance: few
j_gene: TRBJ1-1
CDR3aa: CASSYSRGNTEAFF
CDR3nt: TGTGCCAGCAGTTACTCCAGGGGGAACACTGAAGCTTTCTTT

v_gene: TRBV7-6
d_gene: .
abundance: .
j_gene: TRBJ2-7
CDR3aa: CASSKGQRYEQYF
CDR3nt: TGTGCCAGCAGCAAAGGACAGCGATACGAGCAGTACTTC

v_gene: TRBV29-1
d_gene: TRBD2
abundance: .
j_gene: TRBJ2-3
CDR3aa: CSVDASGGERDTQYF
CDR3nt: TGCAGCGTTGATGCTAGCGGGGGGGAGCGAGATACGCAGTATTTT

v_gene: TRBV9
d_gene: .
abundance: .
j_gene: TRBJ2-5
CDR3aa: CASSVVRRIMVETQYF
CDR3nt: TGTGCCAGCAGCGTAGTAAGGAGGATTATGGTCGAGACCCAGTACTTC

v_gene: TRBV7-9
d_gene: TRBD1
abundance: .
j_gene: TRBJ1-1
CDR3aa: CASSSKGAAEAFF
CDR3nt: TGTGCCAGCAGCTCAAAGGGGGCCGCTGAAGCTTTCTTT

v_gene: TRBV29-1
d_gene: TRBD1
abundance: .
j_gene: TRBJ1-1
CDR3aa: CSVRTGETSKTEAFF
CDR3nt: TGCAGCGTTCGGACAGGGGAGACTTCGAAGACTGAAGCTTTCTTT

v_gene: TRBV29-1
d_gene: .
abundance: .
j_gene: TRBJ1-2
CDR3aa: CSVERWEGYTF
CDR3nt: TGCAGCGTTGAAAGGTGGGAGGGCTACACCTTC

v_gene: TRBV14
d_gene: .
abundance: .
j_gene: TRBJ2-2
CDR3aa: CASSPGVTGELFF
CDR3nt: TGTGCCAGCAGCCCAGGTGTTACCGGGGAGCTGTTTTTT

v_gene: TRBV30
d_gene: TRBD1
abundance: .
j_gene: TRBJ2-7
CDR3aa: CAWSGDRGTYEQYF
CDR3nt: TGTGCCTGGAGTGGGGACAGGGGGACCTACGAGCAGTACTTC

v_gene: TRBV4-3
d_gene: TRBD2
abundance: .
j_gene: TRBJ2-1
CDR3aa: CASSQRLAGGHEQFF
CDR3nt: TGCGCCAGCAGCCAGAGACTAGCGGGGGGGCATGAGCAGTTCTTC

v_gene: TRBV10-3
d_gene: .
abundance: .
j_gene: TRBJ1-5
CDR3aa: CAVQGEDNQPQHF
CDR3nt: TGTGCCGTCCAAGGGGAGGACAATCAGCCCCAGCATTTT

v_gene: TRBV5-5
d_gene: .
abundance: .
j_gene: TRBJ1-4
CDR3aa: CASSRDRSNEKLFF
CDR3nt: TGTGCCAGCAGCCGCGACAGGTCAAATGAAAAACTGTTTTTT

v_gene: TRBV25-1
d_gene: .
abundance: .
j_gene: TRBJ1-5
CDR3aa: CASSRRGEWQPQHF
CDR3nt: TGTGCCAGCAGTCGTCGGGGAGAGTGGCAGCCCCAGCATTTT

v_gene: TRBV27
d_gene: TRBD2
abundance: .
j_gene: TRBJ2-7
CDR3aa: CASSLSAGGSYEQYF
CDR3nt: TGTGCCAGCAGTTTATCCGCCGGGGGGTCCTACGAGCAGTACTTC

v_gene: TRBV4-1
d_gene: .
abundance: .
j_gene: TRBJ1-1
CDR3aa: CASSHLNTEAFF
CDR3nt: TGCGCCAGCAGCCATCTCAACACTGAAGCTTTCTTT

v_gene: TRBV6-1
d_gene: TRBD1
abundance: .
j_gene: TRBJ1-1
CDR3aa: CASSDHRDRGLNTEAFF
CDR3nt: TGTGCCAGCAGTGACCACCGGGACAGGGGGTTGAACACTGAAGCTTTCTTT

v_gene: TRBV4-3
d_gene: TRBD1
abundance: once
j_gene: TRBJ1-4
CDR3aa: CASSQDEDRRNEKLFF
CDR3nt: TGCGCCAGCAGCCAAGATGAGGACAGGCGTAATGAAAAACTGTTTTTT

v_gene: TRBV7-2
d_gene: .
abundance: .
j_gene: TRBJ2-7
CDR3aa: CASSLAGLYEQYF
CDR3nt: TGTGCCAGCAGCTTAGCGGGCCTCTACGAGCAGTACTTC

v_gene: TRBV9
d_gene: TRBD2
abundance: .
j_gene: TRBJ2-3
CDR3aa: CASSVGESGASTDTQYF
CDR3nt: TGTGCCAGCAGCGTGGGGGAGAGCGGGGCTAGCACAGATACGCAGTATTTT

v_gene: TRBV19
d_gene: .
abundance: .
j_gene: TRBJ2-5
CDR3aa: CASSSPRGEHGEETQYF
CDR3nt: TGTGCCAGTAGTAGCCCCAGGGGCGAACATGGGGAAGAGACCCAGTACTTC

v_gene: TRBV5-6
d_gene: .
abundance: .
j_gene: TRBJ2-3
CDR3aa: CASSLSGSADTQYF
CDR3nt: TGTGCCAGCAGCTTATCAGGGTCGGCAGATACGCAGTATTTT

v_gene: TRBV4-3
d_gene: .
abundance: once
j_gene: TRBJ1-3
CDR3aa: CASSQATGDSGNTIYF
CDR3nt: TGCGCCAGCAGCCAGGCGACGGGAGACTCTGGAAACACCATATATTTT

v_gene: TRBV27
d_gene: TRBD1
abundance: .
j_gene: TRBJ2-5
CDR3aa: CASSVGQEQETQYF
CDR3nt: TGTGCCAGCAGTGTCGGACAGGAGCAAGAGACCCAGTACTTC

v_gene: TRBV19
d_gene: .
abundance: once
j_gene: TRBJ2-7
CDR3aa: CASSWTKDSYEQYF
CDR3nt: TGTGCCAGTAGTTGGACAAAGGACTCCTACGAGCAGTACTTC

v_gene: TRBV27
d_gene: .
abundance: .
j_gene: TRBJ1-5
CDR3aa: CASSWSGGNQPQHF
CDR3nt: TGTGCCAGCAGTTGGTCAGGGGGCAATCAGCCCCAGCATTTT

v_gene: TRBV7-9
d_gene: TRBD1
abundance: .
j_gene: TRBJ2-7
CDR3aa: CASSLAGGRQGDPYEQYF
CDR3nt: TGTGCCAGCAGCTTAGCCGGTGGGCGACAGGGTGACCCCTACGAGCAGTACTTC

v_gene: TRBV4-3
d_gene: TRBD2
abundance: .
j_gene: TRBJ2-3
CDR3aa: CASSPSAGGLSTDTQYF
CDR3nt: TGCGCCAGCAGCCCCTCCGCGGGGGGCTTAAGCACAGATACGCAGTATTTT

v_gene: TRBV7-9
d_gene: TRBD1
abundance: .
j_gene: TRBJ2-7
CDR3aa: CASSLDRDRVAYEQYF
CDR3nt: TGTGCCAGCAGCTTAGACCGGGACAGGGTGGCCTACGAGCAGTACTTC

v_gene: TRBV19
d_gene: TRBD1
abundance: .
j_gene: TRBJ2-7
CDR3aa: CASSPRDRGGEQYF
CDR3nt: TGTGCCAGTAGTCCCCGGGACAGGGGAGGCGAGCAGTACTTC

v_gene: TRBV4-3
d_gene: TRBD1
abundance: .
j_gene: TRBJ2-7
CDR3aa: CASSQAYGTGVFEQYF
CDR3nt: TGCGCCAGCAGCCAAGCGTACGGGACAGGGGTATTCGAGCAGTACTTC

v_gene: TRBV4-3
d_gene: .
abundance: few
j_gene: TRBJ1-3
CDR3aa: CASSQAWSSGNTIYF
CDR3nt: TGCGCCAGCAGCCAAGCATGGAGCTCTGGAAACACCATATATTTT

v_gene: TRBV30
d_gene: .
abundance: .
j_gene: TRBJ2-2
CDR3aa: CACTTPSPSNTGELFF
CDR3nt: TGTGCCTGTACGACACCATCCCCGTCCAACACCGGGGAGCTGTTTTTT

v_gene: TRBV12-5
d_gene: .
abundance: .
j_gene: TRBJ1-5
CDR3aa: CASGSRDSNQPQHF
CDR3nt: TGTGCTAGTGGAAGCAGGGATAGCAATCAGCCCCAGCATTTT

v_gene: TRBV19
d_gene: TRBD1
abundance: .
j_gene: TRBJ1-5
CDR3aa: CASSVDRVNQPQHF
CDR3nt: TGTGCCAGTAGTGTTGACAGGGTTAATCAGCCCCAGCATTTT

v_gene: TRBV19
d_gene: .
abundance: once
j_gene: TRBJ1-2
CDR3aa: CASSSGQYGYTF
CDR3nt: TGTGCCAGTAGTTCCGGACAGTATGGCTACACCTTC

v_gene: TRBV27
d_gene: .
abundance: .
j_gene: TRBJ1-2
CDR3aa: CASSLSWGQGNYGYTF
CDR3nt: TGTGCCAGCAGTTTATCGTGGGGGCAGGGTAACTATGGCTACACCTTC

v_gene: TRBV4-3
d_gene: .
abundance: .
j_gene: TRBJ1-2
CDR3aa: CASSPEGAHYGYTF
CDR3nt: TGCGCCAGCAGCCCCGAGGGTGCCCATTATGGCTACACCTTC

v_gene: TRBV9
d_gene: TRBD1
abundance: .
j_gene: TRBJ1-2
CDR3aa: CASRDTGGGYTF
CDR3nt: TGTGCCAGCAGAGACACAGGGGGAGGCTACACCTTC

v_gene: TRBV25-1
d_gene: .
abundance: once
j_gene: TRBJ2-5
CDR3aa: CASSLDRTLVETQYF
CDR3nt: TGTGCCAGCAGTCTGGACAGAACTCTAGTGGAGACCCAGTACTTC

v_gene: TRBV7-2
d_gene: TRBD1
abundance: .
j_gene: TRBJ2-3
CDR3aa: CASRDSGTDTQYF
CDR3nt: TGTGCCAGCCGGGACAGCGGCACAGATACGCAGTATTTT

v_gene: TRBV27
d_gene: TRBD1
abundance: .
j_gene: TRBJ2-7
CDR3aa: CATRDSSYEQYF
CDR3nt: TGTGCCACCCGGGACAGTTCCTACGAGCAGTACTTC

v_gene: TRBV29-1
d_gene: .
abundance: .
j_gene: TRBJ1-2
CDR3aa: CSVEGVEGEDDGYTF
CDR3nt: TGCAGCGTTGAGGGGGTGGAGGGTGAAGACGATGGCTACACCTTC

v_gene: TRBV6-1
d_gene: .
abundance: .
j_gene: TRBJ1-1
CDR3aa: CASSDQGYTEAFF
CDR3nt: TGTGCCAGCAGCGACCAGGGCTACACTGAAGCTTTCTTT

v_gene: TRBV7-8
d_gene: TRBD1
abundance: .
j_gene: TRBJ1-2
CDR3aa: CASSSGQDPSNYGYTF
CDR3nt: TGTGCCAGCAGCTCGGGACAGGACCCCTCTAACTATGGCTACACCTTC